Sequencing of this T cell receptor (beta chain) was carried out in a study of shared clonotypes between healthy human individuals. About the research overall: Sampling drew on donors who were two women and a few men aged 18 to 49. Overall study results and limits: Genetic and exposure-history diversity was limited by the small donor number.

The repertoire was sequenced with immunoSEQ multiplex PCR; TCRdb's copy has only in-frame clones and lacks some. The table includes 2 million to 2.5 million clones, around 95% detected once. About this clone: Its specificity is not known.

Recent vaccinations or acute infections were absent in the healthy HIV-negative adult donors. The sample was naive CD4+ T cells sorted from blood. Regarding subset: CD45RA+ positively selected. This sequence originates from a man aged 18 to 30 in good health.

The CDR3 loop is CASSPNRAPRTPICQPQHF. CDR3 sequence (DNA): TGCGCCAGCAGCCCCAACCGGGCCCCGAGGACCCCAATATGTCAGCCCCAGCATTTT. The J gene is TRBJ1-5, the V gene TRBV5-1; D not certain. The CDR3 spans 19 residues. The ends were cut back, 4 bases at V and 6 bases at J, with 29 bases in the middle. Germline CDR1 and CDR2: SGHRS and YFSETQ.